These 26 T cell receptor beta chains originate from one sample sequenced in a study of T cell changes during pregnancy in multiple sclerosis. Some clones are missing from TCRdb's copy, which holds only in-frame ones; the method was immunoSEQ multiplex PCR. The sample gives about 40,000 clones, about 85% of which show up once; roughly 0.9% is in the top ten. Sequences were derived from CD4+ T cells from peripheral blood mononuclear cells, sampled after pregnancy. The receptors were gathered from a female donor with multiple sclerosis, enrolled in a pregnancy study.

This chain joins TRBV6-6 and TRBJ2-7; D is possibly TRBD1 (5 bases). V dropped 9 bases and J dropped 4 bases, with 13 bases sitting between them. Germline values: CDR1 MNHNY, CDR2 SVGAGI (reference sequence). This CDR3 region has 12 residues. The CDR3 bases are TGTGCCAGTCAGGGTCGCCTATACGAGCAGTACTTC. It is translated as CASQGRLYEQYF.

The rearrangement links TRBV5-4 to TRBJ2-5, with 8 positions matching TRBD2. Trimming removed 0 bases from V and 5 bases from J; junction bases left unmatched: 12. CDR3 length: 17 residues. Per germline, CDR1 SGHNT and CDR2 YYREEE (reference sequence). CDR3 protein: CASSLGAAGESLETQYF. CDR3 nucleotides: TGTGCCAGCAGCTTGGGAGCAGCGGGGGAGTCCTTGGAGACCCAGTACTTC. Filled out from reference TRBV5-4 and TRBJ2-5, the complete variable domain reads ETGVTQSPTHLIKTRGQQVTLRCSSQSGHNTVSWYQQALGQGPQFIFQYYREEENGRGNFPPRFSGLQFPNYSSELNVNALELDDSALYLCASSLGAAGESLETQYFGPGTRLLVL.

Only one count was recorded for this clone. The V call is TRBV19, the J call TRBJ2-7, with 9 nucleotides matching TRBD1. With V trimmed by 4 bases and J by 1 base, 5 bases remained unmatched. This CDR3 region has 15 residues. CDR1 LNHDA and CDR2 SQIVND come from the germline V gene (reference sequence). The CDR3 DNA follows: TGTGCCAGTAGTACCGCCGGGACAGGGTCCTACGAGCAGTACTTC. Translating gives CASSTAGTGSYEQYF.

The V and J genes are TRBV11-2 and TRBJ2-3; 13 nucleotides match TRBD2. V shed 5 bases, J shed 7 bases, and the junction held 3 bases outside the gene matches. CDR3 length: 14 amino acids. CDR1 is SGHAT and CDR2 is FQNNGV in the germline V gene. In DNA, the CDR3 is TGTGCCAGCAGCCCGGGACTAGCGGGGAATACGCAGTATTTT. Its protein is CASSPGLAGNTQYF.

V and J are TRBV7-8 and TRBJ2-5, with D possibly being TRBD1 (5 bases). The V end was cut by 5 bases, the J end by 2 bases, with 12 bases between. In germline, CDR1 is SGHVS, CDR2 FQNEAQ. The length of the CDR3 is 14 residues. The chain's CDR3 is CASSRGRVQETQYF. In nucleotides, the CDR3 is TGTGCCAGCAGCCGAGGCAGGGTTCAAGAGACCCAGTACTTC.

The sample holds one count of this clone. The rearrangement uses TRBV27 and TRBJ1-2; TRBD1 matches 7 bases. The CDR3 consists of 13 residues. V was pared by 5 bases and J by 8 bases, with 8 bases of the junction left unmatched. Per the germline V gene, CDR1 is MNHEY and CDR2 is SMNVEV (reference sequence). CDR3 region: CASSMDRFGGYTF. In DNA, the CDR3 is TGTGCCAGCAGTATGGACAGGTTTGGGGGCTACACCTTC.

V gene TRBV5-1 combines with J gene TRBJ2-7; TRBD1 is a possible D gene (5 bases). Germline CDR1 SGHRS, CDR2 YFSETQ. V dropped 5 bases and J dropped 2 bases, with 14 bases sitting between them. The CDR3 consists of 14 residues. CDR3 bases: TGCGCCAGCAGGCTGACTGGACAAGCCTACGAGCAGTACTTC. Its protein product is CASRLTGQAYEQYF.

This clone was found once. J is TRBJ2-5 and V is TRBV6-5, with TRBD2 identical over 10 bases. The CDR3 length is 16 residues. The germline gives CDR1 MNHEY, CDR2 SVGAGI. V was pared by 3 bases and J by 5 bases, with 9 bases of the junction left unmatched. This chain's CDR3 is CASSYGQRGGLETQYF. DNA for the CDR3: TGTGCCAGCAGTTATGGACAGCGGGGGGGCCTGGAGACCCAGTACTTC.

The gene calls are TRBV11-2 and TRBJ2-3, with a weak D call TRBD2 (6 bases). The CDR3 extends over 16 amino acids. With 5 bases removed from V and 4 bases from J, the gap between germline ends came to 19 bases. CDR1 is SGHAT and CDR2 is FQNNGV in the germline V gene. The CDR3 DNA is TGTGCCAGCAGCCCCGGGATCGGGGGTTGGGCAGATACGCAGTATTTT. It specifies CASSPGIGGWADTQYF.

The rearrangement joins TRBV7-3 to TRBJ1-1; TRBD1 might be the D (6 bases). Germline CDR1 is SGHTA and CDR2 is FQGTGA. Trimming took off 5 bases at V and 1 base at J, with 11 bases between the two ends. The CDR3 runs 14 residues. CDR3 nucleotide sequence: TGTGCCAGCAGCCCTTTGGGGGCGAACACTGAAGCTTTCTTT. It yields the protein CASSPLGANTEAFF.

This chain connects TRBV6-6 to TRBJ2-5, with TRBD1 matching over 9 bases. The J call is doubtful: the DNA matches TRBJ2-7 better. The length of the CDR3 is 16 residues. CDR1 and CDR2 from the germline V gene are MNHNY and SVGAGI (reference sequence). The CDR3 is CASSYLTGTGPYEQYF. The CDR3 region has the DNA TGTGCCAGCAGTTACCTCACCGGGACAGGGCCCTACGAGCAGTACTTC.

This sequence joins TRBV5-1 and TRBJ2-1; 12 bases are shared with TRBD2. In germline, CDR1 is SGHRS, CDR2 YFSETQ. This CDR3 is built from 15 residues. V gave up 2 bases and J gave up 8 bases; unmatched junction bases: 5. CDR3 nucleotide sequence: TGCGCCAGCAGCTTACTAGCGGGGGGCGGGGATGAGCAGTTCTTC. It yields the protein CASSLLAGGGDEQFF.

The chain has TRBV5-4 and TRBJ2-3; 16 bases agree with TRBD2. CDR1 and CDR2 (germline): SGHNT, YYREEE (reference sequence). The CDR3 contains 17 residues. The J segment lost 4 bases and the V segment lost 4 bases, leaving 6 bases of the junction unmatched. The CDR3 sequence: CASSAPGLAGGADTQYF. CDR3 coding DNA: TGTGCCAGCAGCGCCCCGGGACTAGCGGGGGGGGCAGATACGCAGTATTTT.

For the CDR3, the DNA is TGTGCCAGCGGCCGGGGTGCAGATACGCAGTATTTT. This translates into CASGRGADTQYF. The chain couples TRBV2 to TRBJ2-3; D perhaps matches TRBD2 (5 bases). V shed 8 bases and J shed 4 bases, with 10 bases lying between them. Germline CDR1 reads SNHLY; CDR2 reads FYNNEI. This CDR3 is built from 12 residues.

CDR3 loop: CASSFRGVNEKLFF. CDR3 bases: TGTGCCAGCAGCTTCAGGGGAGTTAATGAAAAACTGTTTTTT. The V call is TRBV7-9, the J call TRBJ1-4; weak D call: TRBD1 (6 bases). V dropped 3 bases and J dropped 4 bases, with 9 bases sitting between them. Germline V gene lookup returns CDR1 SEHNR and CDR2 FQNEAQ (reference sequence). The CDR3 is 14 residues long.

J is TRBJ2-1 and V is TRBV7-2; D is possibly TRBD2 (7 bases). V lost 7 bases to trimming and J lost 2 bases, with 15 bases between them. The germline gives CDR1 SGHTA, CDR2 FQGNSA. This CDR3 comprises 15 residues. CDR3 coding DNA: TGTGCCAGCAAGTTAGGGGGGGGCCCCTACAATGAGCAGTTCTTC. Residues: CASKLGGGPYNEQFF.

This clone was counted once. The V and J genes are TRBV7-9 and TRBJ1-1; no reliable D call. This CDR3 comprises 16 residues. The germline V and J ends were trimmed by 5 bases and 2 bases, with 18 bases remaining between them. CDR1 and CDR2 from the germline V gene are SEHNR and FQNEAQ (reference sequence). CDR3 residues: CASSNYYMTDNTEAFF. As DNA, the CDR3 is TGTGCCAGCAGCAACTATTACATGACCGATAACACTGAAGCTTTCTTT.

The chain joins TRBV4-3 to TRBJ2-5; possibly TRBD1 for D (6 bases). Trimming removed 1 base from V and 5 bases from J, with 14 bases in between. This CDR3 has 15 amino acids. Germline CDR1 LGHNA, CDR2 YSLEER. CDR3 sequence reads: CASSQGNRRGETQYF. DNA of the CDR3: TGCGCCAGCAGCCAAGGGAACCGTAGGGGGGAGACCCAGTACTTC.

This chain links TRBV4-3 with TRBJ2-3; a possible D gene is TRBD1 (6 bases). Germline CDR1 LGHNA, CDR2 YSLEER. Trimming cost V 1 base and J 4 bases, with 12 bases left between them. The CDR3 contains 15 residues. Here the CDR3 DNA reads TGCGCCAGCAGCCAAGGGACAGTGAGAGCAGATACGCAGTATTTT. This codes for CASSQGTVRADTQYF.

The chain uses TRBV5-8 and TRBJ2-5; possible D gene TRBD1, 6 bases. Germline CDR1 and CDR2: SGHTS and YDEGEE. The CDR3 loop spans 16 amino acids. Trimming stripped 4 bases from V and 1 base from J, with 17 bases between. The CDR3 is CASSQYTGTSQETQYF. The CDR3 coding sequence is TGTGCCAGCAGCCAATACACCGGGACATCCCAAGAGACCCAGTACTTC. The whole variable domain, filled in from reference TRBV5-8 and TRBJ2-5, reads EAGVTQSPTHLIKTRGQQATLRCSPISGHTSVYWYQQALGLGLQFLLWYDEGEERNRGNFPPRFSGRQFPNYSSELNVNALELEDSALYLCASSQYTGTSQETQYFGPGTRLLVL.

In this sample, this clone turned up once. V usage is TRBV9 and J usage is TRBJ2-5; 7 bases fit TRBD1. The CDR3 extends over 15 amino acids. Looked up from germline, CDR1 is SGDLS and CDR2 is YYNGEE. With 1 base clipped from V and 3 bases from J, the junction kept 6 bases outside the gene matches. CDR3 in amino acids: CASSVRGQPKETQYF. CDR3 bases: TGTGCCAGCAGCGTAAGGGGACAGCCAAAAGAGACCCAGTACTTC.

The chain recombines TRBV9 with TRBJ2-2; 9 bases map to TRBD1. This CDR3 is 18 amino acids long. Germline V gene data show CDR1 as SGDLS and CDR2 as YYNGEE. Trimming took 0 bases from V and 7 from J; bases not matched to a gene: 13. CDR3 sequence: CASSVEGWDRARGGELFF. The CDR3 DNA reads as TGTGCCAGCAGCGTAGAAGGATGGGACAGGGCCCGAGGCGGGGAGCTGTTTTTT.

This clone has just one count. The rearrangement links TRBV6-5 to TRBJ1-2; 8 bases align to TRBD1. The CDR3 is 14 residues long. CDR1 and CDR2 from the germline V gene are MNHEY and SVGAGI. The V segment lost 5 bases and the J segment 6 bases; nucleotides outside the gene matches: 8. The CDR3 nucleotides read TGTGCCAGCAGTCCCCAGGGGGCGATCCATGGCTACACCTTC. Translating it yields CASSPQGAIHGYTF.

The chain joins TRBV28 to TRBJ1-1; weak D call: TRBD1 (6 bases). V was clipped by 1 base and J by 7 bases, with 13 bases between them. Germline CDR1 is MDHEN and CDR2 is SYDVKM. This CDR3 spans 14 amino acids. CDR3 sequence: CASSLSGGVGEAFF. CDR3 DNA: TGTGCCAGCAGTTTATCGGGGGGCGTTGGTGAAGCTTTCTTT.

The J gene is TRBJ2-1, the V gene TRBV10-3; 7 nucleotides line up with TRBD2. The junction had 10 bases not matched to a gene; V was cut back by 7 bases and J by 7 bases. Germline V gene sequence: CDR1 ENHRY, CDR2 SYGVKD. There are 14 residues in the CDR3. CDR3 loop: CAITSGTTRNEQFF. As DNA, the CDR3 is TGTGCCATCACCTCAGGGACTACTCGGAATGAGCAGTTCTTC.

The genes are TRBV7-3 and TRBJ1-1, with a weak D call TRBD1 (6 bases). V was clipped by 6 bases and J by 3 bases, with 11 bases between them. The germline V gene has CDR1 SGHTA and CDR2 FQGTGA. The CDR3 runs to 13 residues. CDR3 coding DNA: TGTGCCAGCAGTCCCGGACAGTACACTGAAGCTTTCTTT. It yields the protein CASSPGQYTEAFF.